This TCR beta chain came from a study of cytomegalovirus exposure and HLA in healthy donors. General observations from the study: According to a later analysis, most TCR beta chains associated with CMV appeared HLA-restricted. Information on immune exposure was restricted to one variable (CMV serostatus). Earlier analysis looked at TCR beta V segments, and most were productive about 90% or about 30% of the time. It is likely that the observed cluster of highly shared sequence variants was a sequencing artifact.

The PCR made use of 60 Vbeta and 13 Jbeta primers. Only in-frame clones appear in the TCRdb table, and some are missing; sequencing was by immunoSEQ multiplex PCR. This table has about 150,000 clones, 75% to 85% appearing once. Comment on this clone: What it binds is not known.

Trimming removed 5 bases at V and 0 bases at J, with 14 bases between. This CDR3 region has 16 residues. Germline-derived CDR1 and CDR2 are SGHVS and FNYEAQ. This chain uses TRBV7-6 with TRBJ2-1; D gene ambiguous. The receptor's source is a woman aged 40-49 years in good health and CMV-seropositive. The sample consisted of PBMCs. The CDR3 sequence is CASSARLLSSYNEQFF. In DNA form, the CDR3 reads TGTGCCAGCAGCGCCAGACTGCTAAGCTCCTACAATGAGCAGTTCTTC.